Described below is a single T cell receptor (beta chain) sequence and its context. Its antigen remains unknown. The data are from a study of graft-versus-host responses after intestinal transplantation. About the study: Tacrolimus plus steroids were given to all recipients for about 3 years, preceded by anti-thymocyte globulin induction. Study observations and caveats: Present in recipient marrow, GvH clones included some that appeared first in ileum or blood.

V was trimmed by 1 base and J by 4 bases, leaving 20 bases between them. The length of the CDR3 is 18 residues. CDR1 and CDR2 (germline): SEHNR, FQNEAQ (reference sequence). This table comes from immunoSEQ multiplex PCR, and its TCRdb copy is limited to in-frame clones, with some not included. The table lists approximately 25,000 clones, around 95% of them singletons. This chain connects TRBV7-9 to TRBJ1-3; unclear D gene. The sequencing here drew on PBMCs, taken roughly 30 days after intestinal transplant. This sequence originates from a human patient who received an intestinal transplant, so some T cells may come from the graft donor. CDR3 in amino acids: CASSLGWSQALRGNTIYF. CDR3 nucleotide sequence: TGTGCCAGCAGCTTAGGGTGGTCCCAGGCTTTGAGGGGAAACACCATATATTTT.